The 20 T cell receptor beta chains listed next were all sequenced from one sample in a study of OX40 agonist ivuxolimab in advanced cancers. The method was immunoSEQ multiplex PCR; TCRdb's version includes in-frame clones alone and lacks a portion of them. The data show about 20,000 clones, more than 70% seen once. The sequencing here drew on CD4+ or CD8+ T cells sorted from blood, taken in a trial of the OX40 agonist ivuxolimab. These receptors were collected from an adult with an advanced solid tumor such as melanoma, head and neck, liver or kidney cancer.

V and J are TRBV6-5 and TRBJ2-7, with 7 bases lining up with TRBD1. Germline lookup yields CDR1 MNHEY and CDR2 SVGAGI. V shed 5 bases and J 3 bases; nucleotides not matched to a gene: 4. CDR3 length: 13 amino acids. The DNA of the CDR3 is TGTGCCAGCAGTACGACAGGGTACTACGAGCAGTACTTC. Translation: CASSTTGYYEQYF.

The count of this clone is one. This rearrangement joins TRBV27 to TRBJ2-5; a possible D gene is TRBD1 (6 bases). The CDR3 has 15 residues. The germline V and J ends were trimmed by 7 bases and 1 base, with 16 bases remaining between them. The germline CDR1 and CDR2 sequences are MNHEY and SMNVEV (reference sequence). CDR3 amino acids: CASMIQQGPQETQYF. The CDR3 nucleotides are TGTGCCAGCATGATCCAACAGGGACCCCAAGAGACCCAGTACTTC.

The DNA of the CDR3 is TGTGCCAGCAGCCAAGATTTGGGCTGGGGCTACACCTTC. As protein: CASSQDLGWGYTF. The chain joins TRBV4-2 to TRBJ1-2, with no clear D. V lost 0 bases and J lost 8, with 10 bases in between. The CDR3 length is 13 residues. Germline lookup yields CDR1 LGHNA and CDR2 YNFKEQ.

The chain employs TRBV4-1 and TRBJ1-6; perhaps TRBD1 as D (6 bases). The V and J ends lost 0 bases and 3 bases respectively, with 12 bases between them. The germline V gene has CDR1 MGHRA and CDR2 YSYEKL. The CDR3 has 17 amino acids. The CDR3 protein is CASSQDAGQNYNSPLHF. In DNA form, the CDR3 reads TGCGCCAGCAGCCAAGACGCCGGACAGAACTATAATTCACCCCTCCACTTT.

The rearrangement links TRBV9 to TRBJ1-3, with D unclear. The length of the CDR3 is 13 residues. Trimming shortened V by 4 bases and J by 3 bases, and 8 bases separated the two germline ends. CDR1 is SGDLS, CDR2 YYNGEE, per germline. The CDR3 nucleotides read TGTGCCAGCAGCCCCGGGGATGGAAACACCATATATTTT. Protein product: CASSPGDGNTIYF.

The chain recombines TRBV28 with TRBJ1-4; 9 nucleotides line up with TRBD1. This CDR3 has 17 residues. J lost 1 base, V lost 4 bases, and 7 bases had no gene match. Germline V CDR1 and CDR2: MDHEN, SYDVKM. The CDR3 DNA sequence: TGTGCCAGCAGTTACCCTCGGACAGGGGTAACTAATGAAAAACTGTTTTTT. The encoded protein is CASSYPRTGVTNEKLFF.

Only one count was recorded for this clone. The chain has TRBV23-1 and TRBJ2-7; D may be TRBD1 (6 bases). TRBV23-1 counts as an open reading frame of uncertain function. V dropped 2 bases and J dropped 0 bases, with 20 bases sitting between them. This CDR3 comprises 18 residues. The CDR3 protein is CASSQNPTRQDDSYEQYF. CDR3 bases: TGCGCCAGCAGTCAAAATCCTACTCGACAGGACGACTCCTACGAGCAGTACTTC.

This sequence joins TRBV10-2 and TRBJ2-7; D is undetermined. The CDR3 extends over 15 amino acids. Germline CDR1 reads WSHSY; CDR2 reads SAAADI. V was cut by 6 bases and J by 3 bases, with 18 bases left in between. In nucleotides, the CDR3 is TGCGCCAGCAGACTGACATCATATCCCTTCTACGAGCAGTACTTC. Amino acids: CASRLTSYPFYEQYF.

The chain recombines TRBV6-1 with TRBJ2-7, with no clear D. The V gene's germline CDR1 is MNHNS and CDR2 SASEGT. This CDR3 is built from 13 residues. V lost 5 bases and J 4 bases, leaving 12 bases between the germline ends. The CDR3 reads CASSFRAGYEQYF. CDR3 DNA: TGTGCCAGCAGTTTTAGGGCAGGATACGAGCAGTACTTC.

The chain links TRBV13 to TRBJ2-5; D gene unclear. Trimming removed 5 bases at V and 4 bases at J, with 23 bases between. Germline-derived CDR1 and CDR2 are PRHDT and FYEKMQ (reference sequence). The CDR3 sequence is 17 residues long. Here the CDR3 reads CASSPEQRAALGETQYF. The CDR3 DNA follows: TGTGCCAGCAGCCCAGAGCAACGGGCCGCTCTAGGAGAGACCCAGTACTTC.

The chain combines TRBV6-5 with TRBJ2-7; D possibly uses TRBD1 or TRBD2 (5 bases each). Germline V gene data show CDR1 as MNHEY and CDR2 as SVGAGI. The V gene lost 0 bases and the J gene lost 3 bases, with 12 bases spanning the gap. The CDR3 totals 15 residues. CDR3 amino acids: CASSYSPGTGYEQYF. CDR3 nucleotide sequence: TGTGCCAGCAGTTACTCGCCCGGGACGGGCTACGAGCAGTACTTC.

This sequence joins TRBV7-7 and TRBJ2-5, with D possibly matching TRBD2 (6 bases). CDR1 SSHAT and CDR2 FNYEAQ come from the germline V gene (reference sequence). The V end was cut by 5 bases, the J end by 2 bases, with 18 bases between. This CDR3 is built from 16 residues. The CDR3: CASSLRAPSAQETQYF. CDR3 DNA sequence: TGTGCCAGCAGCCTAAGGGCTCCTAGCGCTCAAGAGACCCAGTACTTC. The full variable domain, its missing parts supplied by reference TRBV7-7 and TRBJ2-5, is GAGVSQSPRYKVTKRGQDVTLRCDPISSHATLYWYQQALGQGPEFLTYFNYEAQPDKSGLPSDRFSAERPEGSISTLTIQRTEQRDSAMYRCASSLRAPSAQETQYFGPGTRLLVL.

The chain uses TRBV5-4 and TRBJ2-7; tentatively, D is TRBD1 (6 bases). Trimming took off 1 base at V and 0 bases at J, with 11 bases between the two ends. Per germline, CDR1 SGHNT and CDR2 YYREEE (reference sequence). The CDR3 has 15 amino acids. CDR3 sequence: CASSLTGDTSYEQYF. CDR3 bases: TGTGCCAGCAGCTTGACCGGGGACACCTCCTACGAGCAGTACTTC. The variable domain in full, completed from reference TRBV5-4 and TRBJ2-7, reads ETGVTQSPTHLIKTRGQQVTLRCSSQSGHNTVSWYQQALGQGPQFIFQYYREEENGRGNFPPRFSGLQFPNYSSELNVNALELDDSALYLCASSLTGDTSYEQYFGPGTRLTVT.

The chain links TRBV4-1 to TRBJ1-3; unclear D gene. This CDR3 has 13 amino acids. Between the trimmed V and J ends, which lost 8 bases and 4 bases, there was a span of 12 bases. CDR1 is MGHRA and CDR2 is YSYEKL in the germline V gene. The CDR3 DNA reads TGCGCCAGCCGGACCACCGGGGGAAACACCATATATTTT. This gives the protein CASRTTGGNTIYF.

The rearrangement joins TRBV28 to TRBJ2-3, with TRBD2 matching 12 bases. Losses at the gene ends were 9 bases for V and 2 bases for J; bases not matched to a gene: 6. The CDR3 runs 15 residues. CDR1 MDHEN and CDR2 SYDVKM come from the germline V gene. The CDR3, as DNA: TGTGCCAGTAGAACTAGCGGGGGGTACACAGATACGCAGTATTTT. As protein: CASRTSGGYTDTQYF.

The gene calls are TRBV5-1 and TRBJ1-4; 8 bases line up with TRBD1. The germline gives CDR1 SGHRS, CDR2 YFSETQ. CDR3 length: 17 residues. V gave up 0 bases and J gave up 0 bases; unmatched junction bases: 4. CDR3 region: CASSLGTGFSTNEKLFF. The CDR3 DNA reads as TGCGCCAGCAGCTTGGGGACAGGGTTCTCAACTAATGAAAAACTGTTTTTT.

The chain has TRBV20-1 and TRBJ2-7; 7 positions match TRBD2. This CDR3 is built from 11 residues. Germline V lookup: CDR1 DFQATT, CDR2 SNEGSKA (reference sequence). The CDR3 region has the DNA TGCAGGGTACAGTGGGAGGGCGAGCAGTACTTC. Translation: CRVQWEGEQYF.

The chain carries TRBV11-3 and TRBJ1-6, with D tentatively TRBD1 (5 bases). Deletions cut 5 bases from V and 0 bases from J, with 8 bases between. CDR1 SGHNT and CDR2 YENEEA come from the germline V gene. This CDR3 comprises 15 residues. In nucleotides, the CDR3 is TGTGCCAGCAGCCCAGGGAGCTCCTATAATTCACCCCTCCACTTT. Translation gives CASSPGSSYNSPLHF.

The chain recombines TRBV5-6 with TRBJ1-2; no definite D call. The CDR3 has 14 residues. Germline CDR1 is SGHDT and CDR2 is YYEEEE. Trimming removed 1 base from V and 0 bases from J, with 7 bases in between. The CDR3 bases are TGTGCCAGCAGCTTGTGGTCCACTAACTATGGCTACACCTTC. It encodes CASSLWSTNYGYTF.

This clone was recorded only once. The chain uses TRBV7-9 and TRBJ2-7; TRBD1 agrees at 7 bases. Germline V gene sequence: CDR1 SEHNR, CDR2 FQNEAQ (reference sequence). CDR3 length: 15 residues. With V trimmed by 1 base and J by 3 bases, 6 bases remained unmatched. CDR3 nucleotides: TGTGCCAGCAGCTTAGAACAGGGGCCCAGCTACGAGCAGTACTTC. Encoded protein: CASSLEQGPSYEQYF. Variable domain in full (rest from reference TRBV7-9 and TRBJ2-7): DTGVSQNPRHKITKRGQNVTFRCDPISEHNRLYWYRQTLGQGPEFLTYFQNEAQLEKSRLLSDRFSAERPKGSFSTLEIQRTEQGDSAMYLCASSLEQGPSYEQYFGPGTRLTVT.